This T cell receptor beta chain was recovered during a study of T cell responses to AZD1222 COVID-19 vaccine (dated by TCRdb to the early 2020s). For the study in its entirety: TCR sequencing covered fewer than 250 trial participants: nearly 210 given two doses of AZD1222 and 26 given two doses of MenACWY control vaccine. Trial participants were enrolled by age into subgroups of 18-55, 56-69 and 70-plus years, and around 150, 29 and 61 TCR-sequenced participants, respectively, were included in these subgroups. Overall study outcomes, separate from this receptor: Spike-specific TCR breadth and depth rose significantly after two AZD1222 doses compared with day 0 and with MenACWY recipients. Epitopes outside the regions mutated in the B.1.351 and B.1.1.7 variants were reportedly recognized by nearly half of the unique spike-specific TCRs. Because no samples from the day 14 peak response were available, repertoires could be characterized only after the peak T cell response. CD4 TCRs associated with the vaccine covered the entire spike protein, and the dominant responses were in regions 160-218 and 743-854. The 56-69-year group was small, and its depth increase did not reach significance, likely because of low power. Most participants were white British and females outnumbered males, and the authors suggested that clonal diversity may have been underestimated. Conclusions about previously exposed vaccinees are limited because only a handful of AZD1222 recipients were SARS-CoV-2 seropositive at baseline.

The junction carries 11 bases between V and J, which are trimmed by 4 bases and 5 bases respectively. The germline V gene specifies KGHDR as CDR1 and SFDVKD as CDR2. From the cysteine through the phenylalanine, the CDR3 covers 13 amino acids. Solely the CDR3 DNA is kept, with 39 bases framed from the first base. The CDR3 regions of human TCRbeta chains were analyzed by immunosequencing. The authors processed their data as follows. Repertoire TCRs were checked for matches against a reference library of SARS-CoV-2-specific TCRs that had been generated using the MIRA antigen-specificity platform. Breadth meant the fraction of unique TCRs that were SARS-CoV-2-associated, whereas depth meant the fraction of total T cells that were SARS-CoV-2-associated. Using the MIRA data, each spike-specific TCR was mapped to the spike region that the TCR reacts to and placed in a CD4 or CD8 class. Log10-transformed breadth and depth values were compared by one-way ANOVA with Sidak's multiple comparisons tests. Imported from immuneACCESS, the table was reduced by TCRdb to in-frame sequences with V and J called. These copies leave out some clones; in studies compared against another copy, an unresolved V gene accounts for under half, and the cause of the remainder is not known. That table supplies the V and J calls and clone size; D and trimming were determined from the DNA. This sample is represented by about 100,000 clones; approximately 87% of them were singletons. The ten biggest clones cover roughly 10% of the sample.

In light of the paper, this sample's time point label describes: about 28 days (+/-7) after the second vaccine dose. AZD1222 recipients given second doses at about 4 weeks or at about 12 weeks were pooled, since spike-specific TCR depth and breadth were not found to differ between the two schedules. Vaccinee samples were obtained from the UK trials COV001 and COV002, which included a single-blind randomized controlled phase 2/3 trial of AZD1222 (ChAdOx1 nCoV-19) in healthy adults. For TCRbeta chain sequencing, PBMC samples were collected from trial participants at day 0 and at day 28 after the second dose. This clone was counted a single time. Its specific antigen is unknown. There are no base qualities to consult, and no much larger clone falls within one base.

The sequence is built from TRBV24-1 and TRBJ2-7, with a tentative D gene TRBD1 over 5 matching bases. This TCR was sampled from an adult who received the AZD1222 COVID-19 vaccine. Source: peripheral blood, taken 28 days after the second AZD1222 dose. The nucleotide sequence reads TGTGCCACCAGTGACCGGACAAGGAACGAGCAGTACTTC. Its amino acids are CATSDRTRNEQYF.